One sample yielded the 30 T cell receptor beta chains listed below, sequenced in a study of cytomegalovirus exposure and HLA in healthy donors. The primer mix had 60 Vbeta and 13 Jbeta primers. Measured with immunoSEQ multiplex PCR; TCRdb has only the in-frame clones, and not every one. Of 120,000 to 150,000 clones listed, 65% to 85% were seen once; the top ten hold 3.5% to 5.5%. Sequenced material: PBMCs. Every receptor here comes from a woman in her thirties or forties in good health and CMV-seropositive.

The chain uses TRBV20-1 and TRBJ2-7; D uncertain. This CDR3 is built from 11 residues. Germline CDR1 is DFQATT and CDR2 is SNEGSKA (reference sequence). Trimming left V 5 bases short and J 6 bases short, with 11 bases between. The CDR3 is CSAATPSEQYF. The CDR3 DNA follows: TGCAGTGCTGCGACACCCTCCGAGCAGTACTTC.

The CDR3 here is CASSSQWGPNTIYF. The CDR3 nucleotides are TGTGCCAGCAGCTCGCAGTGGGGGCCTAACACCATATATTTT. The V gene is TRBV7-2, the J gene TRBJ1-3; a possible D gene is TRBD1 (6 bases). There are 14 residues in the CDR3. The V gene's germline CDR1 is SGHTA and CDR2 FQGNSA. Trimming stripped 4 bases from V and 7 bases from J, with 14 bases between.

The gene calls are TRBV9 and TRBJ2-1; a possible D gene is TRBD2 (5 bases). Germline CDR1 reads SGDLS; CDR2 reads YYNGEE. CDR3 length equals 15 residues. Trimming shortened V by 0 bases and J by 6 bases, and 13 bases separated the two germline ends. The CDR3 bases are TGTGCCAGCAGCGTAGGATTCGGTGAGGGCAATGAGCAGTTCTTC. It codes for CASSVGFGEGNEQFF.

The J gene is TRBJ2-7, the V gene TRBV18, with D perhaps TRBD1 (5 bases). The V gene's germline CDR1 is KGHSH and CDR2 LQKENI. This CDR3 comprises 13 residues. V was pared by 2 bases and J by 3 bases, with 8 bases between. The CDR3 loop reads CASSPRGIYEQYF. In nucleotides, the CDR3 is TGTGCCAGCTCACCAAGGGGAATCTACGAGCAGTACTTC.

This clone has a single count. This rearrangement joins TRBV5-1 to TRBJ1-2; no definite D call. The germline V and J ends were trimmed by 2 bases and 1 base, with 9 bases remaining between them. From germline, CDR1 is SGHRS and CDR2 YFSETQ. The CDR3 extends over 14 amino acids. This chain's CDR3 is CASSLPSDNYGYTF. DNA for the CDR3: TGCGCCAGCAGCTTACCCAGTGATAACTATGGCTACACCTTC.

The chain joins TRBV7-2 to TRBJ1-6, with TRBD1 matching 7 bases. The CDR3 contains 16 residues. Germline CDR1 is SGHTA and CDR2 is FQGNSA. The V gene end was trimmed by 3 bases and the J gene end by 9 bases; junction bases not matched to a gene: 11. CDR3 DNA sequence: TGTGCCAGCAGCTTGAATACCGGGACAGAGAGTTCACCCCTCCACTTT. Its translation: CASSLNTGTESSPLHF.

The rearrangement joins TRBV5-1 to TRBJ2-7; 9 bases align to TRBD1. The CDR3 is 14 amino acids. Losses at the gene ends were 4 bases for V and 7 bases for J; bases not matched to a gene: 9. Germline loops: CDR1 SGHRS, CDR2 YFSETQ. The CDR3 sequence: CASSVGQGQGEQYF. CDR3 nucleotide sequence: TGCGCCAGCAGCGTCGGACAGGGGCAAGGGGAGCAGTACTTC.

The CDR3 DNA is TGCGCCAGCAGCCAGGAGGGATCGACCTCTGGAAACACCATATATTTT. Residues: CASSQEGSTSGNTIYF. The rearrangement joins TRBV5-1 to TRBJ1-3; unclear D gene. Trimming removed 4 bases at V and 0 bases at J, with 14 bases between. The CDR3 length is 16 residues. Germline lookup yields CDR1 SGHRS and CDR2 YFSETQ.

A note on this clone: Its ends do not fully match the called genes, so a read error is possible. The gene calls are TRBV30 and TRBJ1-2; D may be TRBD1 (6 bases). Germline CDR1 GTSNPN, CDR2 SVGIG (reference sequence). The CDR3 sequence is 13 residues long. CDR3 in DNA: TGTGCCTGGAGTATCATAACGGGCCCGGACAGCTTCTTC. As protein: CAWSIITGPDSFF.

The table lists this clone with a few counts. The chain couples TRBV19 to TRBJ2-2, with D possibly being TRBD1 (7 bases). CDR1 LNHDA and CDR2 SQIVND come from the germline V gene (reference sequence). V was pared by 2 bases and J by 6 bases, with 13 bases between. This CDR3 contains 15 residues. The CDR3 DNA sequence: TGTGCCAGTAGTATACAGGGGGGTAAGGCCGGGGAGCTGTTTTTT. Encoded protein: CASSIQGGKAGELFF.

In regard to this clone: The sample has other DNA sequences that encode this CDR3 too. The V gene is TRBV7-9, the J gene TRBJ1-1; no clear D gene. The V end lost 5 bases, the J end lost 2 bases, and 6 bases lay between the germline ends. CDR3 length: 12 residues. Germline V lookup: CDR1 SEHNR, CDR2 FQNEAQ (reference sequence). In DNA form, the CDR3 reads TGTGCCAGCAGCCCCCTAAACACTGAAGCTTTCTTT. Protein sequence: CASSPLNTEAFF.

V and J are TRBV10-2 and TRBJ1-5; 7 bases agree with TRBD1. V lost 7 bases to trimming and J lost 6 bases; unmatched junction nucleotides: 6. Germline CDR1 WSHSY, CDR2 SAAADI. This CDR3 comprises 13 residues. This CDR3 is CASTTGVGQPQHF. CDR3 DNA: TGCGCCAGCACCACAGGGGTTGGTCAGCCCCAGCATTTT.

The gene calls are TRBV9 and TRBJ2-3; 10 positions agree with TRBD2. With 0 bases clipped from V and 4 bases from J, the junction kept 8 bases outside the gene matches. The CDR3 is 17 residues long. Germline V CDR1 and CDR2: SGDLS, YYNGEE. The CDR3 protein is CASSVVASGSRADTQYF. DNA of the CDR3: TGTGCCAGCAGCGTAGTAGCTAGCGGGAGTAGGGCAGATACGCAGTATTTT.

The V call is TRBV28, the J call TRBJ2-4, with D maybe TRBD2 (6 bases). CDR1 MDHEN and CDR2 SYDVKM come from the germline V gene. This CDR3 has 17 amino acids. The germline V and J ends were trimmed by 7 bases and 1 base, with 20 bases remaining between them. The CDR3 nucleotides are TGTGCCAGCACCCTAGGGGCGGGGCTAGGGGCCAAAAACATTCAGTACTTC. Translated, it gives CASTLGAGLGAKNIQYF.

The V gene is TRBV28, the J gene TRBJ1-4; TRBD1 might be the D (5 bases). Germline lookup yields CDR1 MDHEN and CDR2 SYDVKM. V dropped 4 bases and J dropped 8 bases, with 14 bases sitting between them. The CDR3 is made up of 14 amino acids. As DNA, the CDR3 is TGTGCCAGCAGTTCCCGGTCCCCAGGGGAAAAACTGTTTTTT. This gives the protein CASSSRSPGEKLFF.

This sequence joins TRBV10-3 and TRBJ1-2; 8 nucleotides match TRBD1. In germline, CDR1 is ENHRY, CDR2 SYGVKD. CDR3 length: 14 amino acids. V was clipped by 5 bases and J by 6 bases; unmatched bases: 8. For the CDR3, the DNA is TGTGCCATCAGTCGGACAGGGAGGGACGATGGCTACACCTTC. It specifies CAISRTGRDDGYTF.

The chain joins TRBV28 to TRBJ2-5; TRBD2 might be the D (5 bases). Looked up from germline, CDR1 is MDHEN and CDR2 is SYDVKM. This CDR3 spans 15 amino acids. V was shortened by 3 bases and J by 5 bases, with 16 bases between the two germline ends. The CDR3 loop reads CASSFNRAGSETQYF. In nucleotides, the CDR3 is TGTGCCAGCAGTTTTAATAGGGCGGGCTCGGAGACCCAGTACTTC.

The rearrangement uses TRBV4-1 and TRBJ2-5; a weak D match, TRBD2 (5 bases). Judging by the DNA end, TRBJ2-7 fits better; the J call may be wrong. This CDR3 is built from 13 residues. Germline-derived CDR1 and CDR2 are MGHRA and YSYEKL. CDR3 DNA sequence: TGCGCCAGCAGCCTCGGTAGAGGGTACGAGCAGTACTTC. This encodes CASSLGRGYEQYF.

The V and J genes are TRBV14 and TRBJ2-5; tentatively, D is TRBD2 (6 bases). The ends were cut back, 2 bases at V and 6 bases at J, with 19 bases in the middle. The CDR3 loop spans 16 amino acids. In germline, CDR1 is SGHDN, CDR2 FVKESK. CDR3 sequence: CASSQSQAGIGKTQYF. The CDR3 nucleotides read TGTGCCAGCAGCCAAAGCCAAGCGGGTATTGGTAAGACCCAGTACTTC.

The CDR3 is CASSLDRGLSTGELFF. The CDR3 bases are TGTGCCAGCAGCTTAGACAGGGGATTGAGCACCGGGGAGCTGTTTTTT. The rearrangement links TRBV7-2 to TRBJ2-2; 7 bases line up with TRBD1. Germline V gene lookup returns CDR1 SGHTA and CDR2 FQGNSA. The CDR3 loop spans 16 amino acids. V was clipped by 1 base and J by 4 bases; unmatched bases: 6.

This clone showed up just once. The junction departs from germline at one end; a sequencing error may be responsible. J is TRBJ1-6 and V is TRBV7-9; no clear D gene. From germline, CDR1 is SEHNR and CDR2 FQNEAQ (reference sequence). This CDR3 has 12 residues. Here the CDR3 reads CASSAYSSPLHF. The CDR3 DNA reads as TGTGCCAGCAGCGCCTATAGTTCACCCCTCCACTTT.

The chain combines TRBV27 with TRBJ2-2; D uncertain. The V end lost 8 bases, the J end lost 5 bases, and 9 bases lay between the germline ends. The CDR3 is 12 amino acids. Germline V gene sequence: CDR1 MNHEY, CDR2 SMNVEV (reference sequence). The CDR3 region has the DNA TGTGCCAGCTCTGGGCTTACCGGGGAGCTGTTTTTT. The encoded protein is CASSGLTGELFF.

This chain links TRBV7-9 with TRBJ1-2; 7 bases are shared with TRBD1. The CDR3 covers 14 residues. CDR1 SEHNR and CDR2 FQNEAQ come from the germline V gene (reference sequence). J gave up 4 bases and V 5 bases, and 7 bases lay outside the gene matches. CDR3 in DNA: TGTGCCAGCAGCCCTTCGACAGGGACCTATGGCTACACCTTC. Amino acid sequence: CASSPSTGTYGYTF.

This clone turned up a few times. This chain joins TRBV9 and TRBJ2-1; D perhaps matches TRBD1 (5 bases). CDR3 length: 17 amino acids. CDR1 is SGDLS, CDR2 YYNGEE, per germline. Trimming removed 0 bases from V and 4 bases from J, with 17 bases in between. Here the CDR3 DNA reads TGTGCCAGCAGCGTAGGGCTCCAGGACATCTTATACAATGAGCAGTTCTTC. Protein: CASSVGLQDILYNEQFF.

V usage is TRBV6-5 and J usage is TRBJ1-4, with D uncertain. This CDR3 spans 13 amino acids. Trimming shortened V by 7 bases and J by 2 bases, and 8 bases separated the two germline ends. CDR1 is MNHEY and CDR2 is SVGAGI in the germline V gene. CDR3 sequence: CASIRETNEKLFF. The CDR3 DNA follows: TGTGCCAGCATCCGGGAGACTAATGAAAAACTGTTTTTT.

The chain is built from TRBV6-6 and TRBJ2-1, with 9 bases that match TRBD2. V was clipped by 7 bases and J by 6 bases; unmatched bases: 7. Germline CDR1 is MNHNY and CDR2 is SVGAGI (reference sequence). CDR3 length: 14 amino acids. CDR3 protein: CASTSAGGANEQFF. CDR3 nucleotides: TGTGCCAGCACCTCAGCGGGGGGTGCCAATGAGCAGTTCTTC.

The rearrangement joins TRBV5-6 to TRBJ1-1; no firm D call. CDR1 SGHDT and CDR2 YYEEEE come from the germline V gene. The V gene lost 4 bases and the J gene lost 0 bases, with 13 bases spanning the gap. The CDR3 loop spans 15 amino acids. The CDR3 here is CASSINRFMNTEAFF. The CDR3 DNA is TGTGCCAGCAGCATAAACAGATTCATGAACACTGAAGCTTTCTTT.

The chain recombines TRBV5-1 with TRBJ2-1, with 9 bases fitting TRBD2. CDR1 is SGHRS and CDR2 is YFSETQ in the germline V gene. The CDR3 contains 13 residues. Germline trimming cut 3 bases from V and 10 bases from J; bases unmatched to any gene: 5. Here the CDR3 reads CASSSGTSPEQFF. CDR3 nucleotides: TGCGCCAGCAGCTCAGGGACTAGCCCCGAGCAGTTCTTC.

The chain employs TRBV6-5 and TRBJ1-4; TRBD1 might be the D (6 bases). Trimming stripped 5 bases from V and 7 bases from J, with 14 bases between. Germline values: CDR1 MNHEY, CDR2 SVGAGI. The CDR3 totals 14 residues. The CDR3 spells CASSDAGGGEKLFF. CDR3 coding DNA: TGTGCCAGCAGTGATGCGGGAGGGGGTGAAAAACTGTTTTTT.

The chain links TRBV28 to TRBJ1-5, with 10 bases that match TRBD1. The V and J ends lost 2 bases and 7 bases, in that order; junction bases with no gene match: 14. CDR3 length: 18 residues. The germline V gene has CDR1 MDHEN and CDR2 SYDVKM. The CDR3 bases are TGTGCCAGCAGTTTAAGGGACAGGGGATCAGATGGGATCCAGCCCCAGCATTTT. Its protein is CASSLRDRGSDGIQPQHF.